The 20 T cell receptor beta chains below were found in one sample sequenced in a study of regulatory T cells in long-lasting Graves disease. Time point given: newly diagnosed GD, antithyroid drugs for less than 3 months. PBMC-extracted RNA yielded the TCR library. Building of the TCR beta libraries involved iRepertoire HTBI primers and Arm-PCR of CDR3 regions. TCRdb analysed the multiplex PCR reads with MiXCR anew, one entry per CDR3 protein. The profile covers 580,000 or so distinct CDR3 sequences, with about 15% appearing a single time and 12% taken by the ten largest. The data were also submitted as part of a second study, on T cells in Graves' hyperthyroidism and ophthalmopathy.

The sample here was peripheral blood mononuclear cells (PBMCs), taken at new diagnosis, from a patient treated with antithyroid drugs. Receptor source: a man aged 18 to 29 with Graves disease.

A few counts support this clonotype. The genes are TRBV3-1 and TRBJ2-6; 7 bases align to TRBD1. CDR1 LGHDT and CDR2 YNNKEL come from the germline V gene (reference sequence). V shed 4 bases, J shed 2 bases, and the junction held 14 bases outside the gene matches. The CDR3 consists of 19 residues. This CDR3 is CASSPLPGRGTAGANVLTF. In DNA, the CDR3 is TGTGCCAGCAGCCCCCTCCCCGGCAGGGGGACGGCTGGGGCCAACGTCCTGACTTTC.

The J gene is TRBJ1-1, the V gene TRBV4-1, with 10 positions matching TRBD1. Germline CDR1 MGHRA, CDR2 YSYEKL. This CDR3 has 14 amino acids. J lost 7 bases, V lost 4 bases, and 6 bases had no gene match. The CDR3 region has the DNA TGCGCCAGCAGCCTGCGACAGGGGGCAGTTGAAGCTTTCTTT. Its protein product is CASSLRQGAVEAFF.

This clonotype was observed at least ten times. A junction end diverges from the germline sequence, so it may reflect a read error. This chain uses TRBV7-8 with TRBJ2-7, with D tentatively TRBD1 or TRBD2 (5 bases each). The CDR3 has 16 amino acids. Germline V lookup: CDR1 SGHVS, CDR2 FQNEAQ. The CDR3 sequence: CASRLGRGLGVGEQYF. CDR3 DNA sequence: TGTGCCAGCAGATTAGGCAGAGGGTTGGGGGTCGGCGAGCAGTACTTC.

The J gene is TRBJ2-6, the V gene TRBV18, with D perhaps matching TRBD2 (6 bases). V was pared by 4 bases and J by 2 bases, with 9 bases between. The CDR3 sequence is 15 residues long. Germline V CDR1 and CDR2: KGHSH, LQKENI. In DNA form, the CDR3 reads TGTGCCAGCTCACGAGGGGAGGCTGGGGCCAACGTCCTGACTTTC. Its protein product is CASSRGEAGANVLTF. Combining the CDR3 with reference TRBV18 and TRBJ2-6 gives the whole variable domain NAGVMQNPRHLVRRRGQEARLRCSPMKGHSHVYWYRQLPEEGLKFMVYLQKENIIDESGMPKERFSAEFPKEGPSILRIQQVVRGDSAAYFCASSRGEAGANVLTFGAGSRLTVL.

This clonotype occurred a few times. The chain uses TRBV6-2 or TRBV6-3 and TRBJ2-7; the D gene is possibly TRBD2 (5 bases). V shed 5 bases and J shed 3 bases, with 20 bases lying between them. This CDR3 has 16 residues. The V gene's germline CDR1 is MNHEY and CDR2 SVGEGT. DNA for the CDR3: TGTGCCAGCAGTGAACCCCATTTCGCGGGTAGCTACGAGCAGTACTTC. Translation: CASSEPHFAGSYEQYF.

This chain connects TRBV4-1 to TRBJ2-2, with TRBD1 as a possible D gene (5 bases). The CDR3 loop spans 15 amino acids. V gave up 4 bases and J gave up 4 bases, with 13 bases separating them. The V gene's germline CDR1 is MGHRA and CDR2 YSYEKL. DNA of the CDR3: TGCGCCAGCAGCCTGTCGGACATATTCACCGGGGAGCTGTTTTTT. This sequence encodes CASSLSDIFTGELFF.

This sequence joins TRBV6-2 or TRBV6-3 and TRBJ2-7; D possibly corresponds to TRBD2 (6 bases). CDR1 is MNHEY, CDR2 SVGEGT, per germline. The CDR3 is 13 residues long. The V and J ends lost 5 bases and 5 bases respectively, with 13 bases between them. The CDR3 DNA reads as TGTGCCAGCAGTGAGACTAGAGCCCACGAGCAGTACTTC. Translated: CASSETRAHEQYF.

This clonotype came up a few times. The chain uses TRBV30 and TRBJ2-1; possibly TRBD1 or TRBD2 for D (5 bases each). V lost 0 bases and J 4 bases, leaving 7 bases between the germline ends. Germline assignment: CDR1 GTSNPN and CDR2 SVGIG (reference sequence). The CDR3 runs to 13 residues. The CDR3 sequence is CAWSVGTYNEQFF. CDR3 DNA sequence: TGTGCCTGGAGTGTTGGGACGTACAATGAGCAGTTCTTC.

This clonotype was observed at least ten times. DNA for the CDR3: TGCAGTGCGACCGAGACAGGGACTGAAGAGACCCAGTACTTC. This codes for CSATETGTEETQYF. The rearrangement joins TRBV20-1 to TRBJ2-5, with D perhaps TRBD1 (7 bases). This CDR3 region has 14 residues. Trimming removed 6 bases from V and 3 bases from J, with 17 bases in between. Germline V CDR1 and CDR2: DFQATT, SNEGSKA (reference sequence).

The CDR3 here is CSARDPDKSNTGELFF. CDR3 bases: TGCAGTGCTAGAGACCCAGACAAGTCGAACACCGGGGAGCTGTTTTTT. The J gene is TRBJ2-2, the V gene TRBV20-1, with D unclear. The CDR3 covers 16 residues. Germline V gene sequence: CDR1 DFQATT, CDR2 SNEGSKA (reference sequence). V was pared by 0 bases and J by 0 bases, with 11 bases between.

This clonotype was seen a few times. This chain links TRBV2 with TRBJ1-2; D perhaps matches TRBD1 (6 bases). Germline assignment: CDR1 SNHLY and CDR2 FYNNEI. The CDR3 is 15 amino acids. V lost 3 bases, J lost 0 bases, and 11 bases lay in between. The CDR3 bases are TGTGCCAGCAGTGACGACAGGTCGGCTAACTATGGCTACACCTTC. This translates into CASSDDRSANYGYTF.

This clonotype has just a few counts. For the CDR3, the DNA is TGCGCCAGCAGCCCGGGTTTAGACTCGGGAACCGGGGAGCTGTTTTTT. It codes for CASSPGLDSGTGELFF. The V call is TRBV5-1, the J call TRBJ2-2, with TRBD2 as a possible D gene (5 bases). The CDR3 consists of 16 residues. V lost 4 bases to trimming and J lost 5 bases, with 18 bases between them. CDR1 is SGHRS and CDR2 is YFSETQ in the germline V gene. Full variable domain (missing parts from reference TRBV5-1 and TRBJ2-2): KAGVTQTPRYLIKTRGQQVTLSCSPISGHRSVSWYQQTPGQGLQFLFEYFSETQRNKGNFPGRFSGRQFSNSRSEMNVSTLELGDSALYLCASSPGLDSGTGELFFGEGSRLTVL.

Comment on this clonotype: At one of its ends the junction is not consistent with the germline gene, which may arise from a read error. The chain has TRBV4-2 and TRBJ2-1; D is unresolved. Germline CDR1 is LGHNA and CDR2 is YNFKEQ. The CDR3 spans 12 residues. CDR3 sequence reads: CAGSQDLNEQFF. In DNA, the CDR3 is TGTGCCGGCAGCCAAGATCTTAATGAGCAGTTCTTC.

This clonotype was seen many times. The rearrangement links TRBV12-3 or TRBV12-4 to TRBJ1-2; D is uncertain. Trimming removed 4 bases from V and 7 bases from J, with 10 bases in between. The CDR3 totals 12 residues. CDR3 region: CASSYRQAGYTF. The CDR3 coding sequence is TGTGCCAGCAGTTACCGGCAAGCTGGCTACACCTTC.

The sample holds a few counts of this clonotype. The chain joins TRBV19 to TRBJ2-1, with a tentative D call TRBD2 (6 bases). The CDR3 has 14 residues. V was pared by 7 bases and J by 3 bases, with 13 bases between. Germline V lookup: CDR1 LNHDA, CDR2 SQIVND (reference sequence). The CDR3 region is CASTRDSVYNEQFF. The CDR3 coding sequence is TGTGCCAGTACCCGGGACTCAGTCTACAATGAGCAGTTCTTC.

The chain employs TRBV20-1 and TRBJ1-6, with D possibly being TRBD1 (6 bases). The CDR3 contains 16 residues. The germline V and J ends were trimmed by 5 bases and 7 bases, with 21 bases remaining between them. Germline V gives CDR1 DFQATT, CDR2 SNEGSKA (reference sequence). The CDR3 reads CSAPRKGGLENSPLHF. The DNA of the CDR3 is TGCAGTGCTCCGAGGAAGGGGGGCTTAGAGAATTCACCCCTCCACTTT.

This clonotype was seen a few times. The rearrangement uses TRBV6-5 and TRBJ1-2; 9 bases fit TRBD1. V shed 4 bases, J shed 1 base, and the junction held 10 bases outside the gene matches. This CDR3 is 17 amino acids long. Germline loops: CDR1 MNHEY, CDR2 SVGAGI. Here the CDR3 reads CASSLQGAGMDNYGYTF. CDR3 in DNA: TGTGCCAGCAGTTTACAGGGGGCCGGAATGGATAACTATGGCTACACCTTC.

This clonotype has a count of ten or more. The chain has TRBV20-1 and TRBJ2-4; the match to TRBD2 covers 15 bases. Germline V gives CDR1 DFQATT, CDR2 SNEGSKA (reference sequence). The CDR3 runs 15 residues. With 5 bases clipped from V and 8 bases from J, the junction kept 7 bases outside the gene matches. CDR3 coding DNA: TGCAGTGCTTATGGACTAGCGGGAGGGATGGACATTCAGTACTTC. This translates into CSAYGLAGGMDIQYF.

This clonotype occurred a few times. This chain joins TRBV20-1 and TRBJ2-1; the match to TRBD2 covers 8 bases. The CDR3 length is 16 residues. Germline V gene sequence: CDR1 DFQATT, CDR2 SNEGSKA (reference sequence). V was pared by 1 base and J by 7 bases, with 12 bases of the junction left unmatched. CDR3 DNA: TGCAGTGCTAGAGGGGTAAGCGGGAGAACCGCGAATGAGCAGTTCTTC. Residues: CSARGVSGRTANEQFF.

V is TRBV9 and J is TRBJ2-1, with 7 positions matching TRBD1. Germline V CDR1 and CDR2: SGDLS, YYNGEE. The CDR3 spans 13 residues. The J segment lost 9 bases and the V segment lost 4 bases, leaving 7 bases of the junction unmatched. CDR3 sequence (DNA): TGTGCCAGCAGCTACAGGGGTTCGGGTGAGCAGTTCTTC. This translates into CASSYRGSGEQFF.